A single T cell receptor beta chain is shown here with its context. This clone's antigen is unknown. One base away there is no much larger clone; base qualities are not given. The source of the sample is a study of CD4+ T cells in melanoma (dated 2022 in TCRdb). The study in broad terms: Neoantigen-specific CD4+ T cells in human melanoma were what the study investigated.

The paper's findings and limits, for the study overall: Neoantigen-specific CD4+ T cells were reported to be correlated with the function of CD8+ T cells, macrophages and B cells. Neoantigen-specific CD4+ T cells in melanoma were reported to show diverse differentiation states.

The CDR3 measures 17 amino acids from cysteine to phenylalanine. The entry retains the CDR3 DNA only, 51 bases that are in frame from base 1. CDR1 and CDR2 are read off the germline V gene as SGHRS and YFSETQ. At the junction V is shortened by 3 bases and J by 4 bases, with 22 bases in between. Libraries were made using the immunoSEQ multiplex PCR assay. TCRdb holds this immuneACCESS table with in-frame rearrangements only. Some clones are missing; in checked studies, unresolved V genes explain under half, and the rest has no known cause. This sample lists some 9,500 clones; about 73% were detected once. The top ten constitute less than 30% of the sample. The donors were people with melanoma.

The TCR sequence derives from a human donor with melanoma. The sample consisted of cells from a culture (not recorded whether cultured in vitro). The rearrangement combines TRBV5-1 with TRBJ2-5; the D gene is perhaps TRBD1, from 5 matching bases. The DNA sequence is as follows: TGCGCCAGCAGCTCCCAAATTTTAGGGCAGGGCGGAGAGACCCAGTACTTC. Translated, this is CASSSQILGQGGETQYF. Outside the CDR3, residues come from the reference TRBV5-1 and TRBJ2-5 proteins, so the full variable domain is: KAGVTQTPRYLIKTRGQQVTLSCSPISGHRSVSWYQQTPGQGLQFLFEYFSETQRNKGNFPGRFSGRQFSNSRSEMNVSTLELGDSALYLCASSSQILGQGGETQYFGPGTRLLVL.